A single sample is the source of the 18 T cell receptor beta chains below, sequenced in a study of T cell changes during pregnancy in multiple sclerosis. Profiling relied on immunoSEQ multiplex PCR, and the TCRdb table lists in-frame clones only, not all of them. This sample has about 17,000 clones, with about four fifths found just once. The specimen was CD8+ T cells from peripheral blood mononuclear cells, collected in the second trimester of pregnancy. These TCRs come from a female donor in good health, enrolled as a control in a pregnancy study.

This clone has just one count. The chain uses TRBV9 and TRBJ1-1, with D maybe TRBD1 (5 bases). The CDR3 loop spans 15 amino acids. Germline values: CDR1 SGDLS, CDR2 YYNGEE. With 4 bases removed from V and 1 base from J, the gap between germline ends came to 14 bases. The CDR3 coding sequence is TGTGCCAGCAGCCCCTGGGGAGGGGAGAACACTGAAGCTTTCTTT. Amino acid sequence: CASSPWGGENTEAFF.

The chain recombines TRBV28 with TRBJ2-7; TRBD2 might be the D (5 bases). CDR3 size: 11 residues. The V end lost 6 bases, the J end lost 4 bases, and 7 bases lay between the germline ends. Germline V gene sequence: CDR1 MDHEN, CDR2 SYDVKM. This CDR3 is CASSRGYEQYF. In DNA form, the CDR3 reads TGTGCCAGCAGCCGGGGTTACGAGCAGTACTTC.

The chain recombines TRBV5-1 with TRBJ2-5; D remains unclear. CDR3 length: 12 residues. CDR1 is SGHRS and CDR2 is YFSETQ in the germline V gene. The V gene lost 0 bases and the J gene lost 5 bases, with 5 bases spanning the gap. CDR3 sequence (DNA): TGCGCCAGCAGCTTGGAGGAGGAGACCCAGTACTTC. Translation: CASSLEEETQYF.

Comment on this clone: A much more abundant neighbour one base away suggests this may be a read error. This same CDR3 is encoded by further DNA sequences in the sample. This rearrangement joins TRBV4-3 to TRBJ2-1, with TRBD1 matching over 7 bases. V shed 2 bases, J shed 3 bases, and the junction held 4 bases outside the gene matches. CDR3 length: 15 residues. In germline, CDR1 is LGHNA, CDR2 YSLEER. Here the CDR3 reads CASSQRQGIYNEQFF. CDR3 in DNA: TGCGCCAGCAGCCAACGACAGGGCATCTACAATGAGCAGTTCTTC.

By share of the sample, this clone is medium-sized (0.01 to 0.1%). The rearrangement links TRBV28 to TRBJ1-4; TRBD1 is a possible D gene (6 bases). Germline V lookup: CDR1 MDHEN, CDR2 SYDVKM. Trimming took off 5 bases at V and 2 bases at J, with 12 bases between the two ends. The CDR3 loop spans 15 amino acids. CDR3 region: CASSQDRYTNEKLFF. DNA for the CDR3: TGTGCCAGCAGTCAGGACAGATACACTAATGAAAAACTGTTTTTT.

The J gene is TRBJ1-4, the V gene TRBV6-1, with 9 bases that match TRBD1. CDR1 is MNHNS and CDR2 is SASEGT in the germline V gene. Unmatched junction bases numbered 1, after V lost 6 bases and J lost 2 bases. The CDR3 has 14 amino acids. The CDR3 DNA follows: TGTGCCAGCAGGACAGGGGGTACTAATGAAAAACTGTTTTTT. This gives the protein CASRTGGTNEKLFF.

This chain links TRBV7-2 with TRBJ2-5; 12 positions match TRBD2. The CDR3 loop spans 18 amino acids. V shed 3 bases and J 1 base; nucleotides not matched to a gene: 9. From germline, CDR1 is SGHTA and CDR2 FQGNSA. The CDR3 DNA is TGTGCCAGCAGCTTGCCGACTAGCGGGGGCCCTCTCCAAGAGACCCAGTACTTC. Amino acids: CASSLPTSGGPLQETQYF.

By proportion, this clone is medium-sized. The chain employs TRBV7-9 and TRBJ2-7, with TRBD1 matching over 7 bases. Losses at the gene ends were 5 bases for V and 2 bases for J; bases not matched to a gene: 6. Germline loops: CDR1 SEHNR, CDR2 FQNEAQ (reference sequence). CDR3 length: 14 amino acids. The CDR3 DNA follows: TGTGCCAGCAGCCCTCGGGACAGCGCCTACGAGCAGTACTTC. This codes for CASSPRDSAYEQYF. Full variable domain (remainder filled in from reference TRBV7-9 and TRBJ2-7): DTGVSQNPRHKITKRGQNVTFRCDPISEHNRLYWYRQTLGQGPEFLTYFQNEAQLEKSRLLSDRFSAERPKGSFSTLEIQRTEQGDSAMYLCASSPRDSAYEQYFGPGTRLTVT.

V is TRBV5-4 and J is TRBJ1-1; tentatively, D is TRBD1 (5 bases). This CDR3 spans 15 amino acids. Trimming removed 0 bases at V and 4 bases at J, with 13 bases between. Germline V CDR1 and CDR2: SGHNT, YYREEE (reference sequence). CDR3 in DNA: TGTGCCAGCAGCTTGGGGAGGGGATTTGTCACTGAAGCTTTCTTT. This sequence encodes CASSLGRGFVTEAFF.

The V and J genes are TRBV4-3 and TRBJ1-6, with 7 bases fitting TRBD1. Unmatched junction bases numbered 6, after V lost 1 base and J lost 6 bases. The CDR3 runs 16 residues. Germline CDR1 reads LGHNA; CDR2 reads YSLEER. For the CDR3, the DNA is TGCGCCAGCAGCCAAGGGGCCGGGACAGCTAATTCACCCCTCCACTTT. Residues: CASSQGAGTANSPLHF.

This clone is labeled medium-sized. The rearrangement links TRBV5-4 to TRBJ1-5; 7 positions match TRBD1. The V gene's germline CDR1 is SGHNT and CDR2 YYREEE (reference sequence). The CDR3 has 12 residues. CDR3 sequence (DNA): TGTGCATGGGGACAGATCAATCAGCCCCAGCATTTT. It translates to CAWGQINQPQHF.

V gene TRBV7-8 combines with J gene TRBJ2-3, with TRBD2 matching 7 bases. Germline CDR1 is SGHVS and CDR2 is FQNEAQ. The CDR3 has 17 amino acids. J was trimmed by 0 bases and V by 5 bases; bases with no gene match: 11. The CDR3 DNA reads as TGTGCCAGCAGCCTATGGGACTACTCCCCTAGCACAGATACGCAGTATTTT. This codes for CASSLWDYSPSTDTQYF. Drawing the rest from reference TRBV7-8 and TRBJ2-3, the complete variable domain is GAGVSQSPRYKVAKRGQDVALRCDPISGHVSLFWYQQALGQGPEFLTYFQNEAQLDKSGLPSDRFFAERPEGSVSTLKIQRTQQEDSAVYLCASSLWDYSPSTDTQYFGPGTRLTVL.

This clone was counted between two and nine times. The rearrangement joins TRBV14 to TRBJ1-1, with 7 positions matching TRBD1. The germline V gene encodes CDR1 SGHDN and CDR2 FVKESK. This CDR3 contains 15 residues. J gave up 0 bases and V 3 bases, and 4 bases lay outside the gene matches. The CDR3: CASSHNRGMNTEAFF. DNA for the CDR3: TGTGCCAGCAGCCATAACAGGGGAATGAACACTGAAGCTTTCTTT.

The chain has TRBV19 and TRBJ1-2; D may be TRBD1 (6 bases). Germline lookup yields CDR1 LNHDA and CDR2 SQIVND (reference sequence). Trimming cost V 6 bases and J 4 bases, with 18 bases left between them. This CDR3 comprises 15 residues. The CDR3 is CASSPPYGTTYGYTF. The CDR3 region has the DNA TGTGCCAGTAGCCCTCCTTACGGGACAACCTATGGCTACACCTTC.

The rearrangement joins TRBV9 to TRBJ2-5; TRBD2 matches 7 bases. This CDR3 region has 14 residues. V gave up 3 bases and J gave up 5 bases; unmatched junction bases: 7. CDR1 and CDR2 from the germline V gene are SGDLS and YYNGEE. The CDR3 bases are TGTGCCAGCAGCGCTACTAGCGAGTGGGAGACCCAGTACTTC. Translated, it gives CASSATSEWETQYF.

This clone was counted between two and nine times. This chain uses TRBV10-2 with TRBJ2-7, with D perhaps matching TRBD1 (6 bases). The CDR3 extends over 11 amino acids. V lost 7 bases to trimming and J lost 5 bases, with 9 bases between them. Germline CDR1 reads WSHSY; CDR2 reads SAAADI. The CDR3 bases are TGCGCCAGCACCGAGGGGGACGAGCAGTACTTC. The encoded protein is CASTEGDEQYF.

J is TRBJ1-2 and V is TRBV5-1; the D is unclear. V was cut by 2 bases and J by 8 bases, with 10 bases left in between. CDR1 and CDR2 (germline): SGHRS, YFSETQ. The CDR3 totals 12 residues. CDR3 region: CASSFNGGGYTF. CDR3 bases: TGCGCCAGCAGCTTTAACGGCGGAGGCTACACCTTC.

V usage is TRBV5-1 and J usage is TRBJ2-5, with TRBD1 matching over 7 bases. V gave up 5 bases and J gave up 4 bases; unmatched junction bases: 2. Germline V CDR1 and CDR2: SGHRS, YFSETQ. CDR3 length equals 12 residues. In nucleotides, the CDR3 is TGCGCCAGCAGACAGGGGTCAGAGACCCAGTACTTC. This translates into CASRQGSETQYF.